This T cell receptor (beta chain) came from a study of vaccination effects on CD4 cells after COVID-19. After expansion with viral peptide pools in the ViraFEST assay, antigen-specific CD4+ T cells were sequenced. Investigators separated out CD4+ T cells once approximately 10 days of culture had passed. Absence of prior SARS-CoV-2 infection characterized the vaccine recipients, who showed negative nucleocapsid antibodies. Using immunoSEQ multiplex PCR, the repertoire was profiled, and TCRdb retains in-frame clones only, with some absent. The sample holds roughly 35,000 clones; over 65% are singletons and the top ten take 14% to 15%. As concerns this clone: The antigen is unknown.

This TCR was sampled from a human donor who received a COVID-19 vaccine. Sample: CD4+ T cells from PBMCs cultured with HCoV-OC43 spike peptides, taken before COVID-19 vaccination. Subset reported: HCoV-OC43 spike overlapping peptide pool stimulation.

CDR3 in DNA: TGTGCCAGCAGTTACAGGGAGGGAGAGACCCAGTACTTC. This gives the protein CASSYREGETQYF. This chain joins TRBV27 and TRBJ2-5, with TRBD2 as a possible D gene (7 bases). Trimming took off 4 bases at V and 4 bases at J, with 10 bases between the two ends. Germline V gives CDR1 MNHEY, CDR2 SMNVEV (reference sequence). CDR3 length: 13 residues.